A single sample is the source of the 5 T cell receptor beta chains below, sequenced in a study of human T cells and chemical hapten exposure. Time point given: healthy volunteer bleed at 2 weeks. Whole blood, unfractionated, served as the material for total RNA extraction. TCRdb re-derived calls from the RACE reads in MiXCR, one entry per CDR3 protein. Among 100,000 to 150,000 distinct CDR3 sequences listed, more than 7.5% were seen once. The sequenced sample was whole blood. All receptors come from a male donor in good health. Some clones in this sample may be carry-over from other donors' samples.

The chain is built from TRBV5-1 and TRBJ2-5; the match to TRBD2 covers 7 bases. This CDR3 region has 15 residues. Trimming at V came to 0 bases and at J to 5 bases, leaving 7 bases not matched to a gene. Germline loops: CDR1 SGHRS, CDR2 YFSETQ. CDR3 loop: CASSLAAGEVETQYF. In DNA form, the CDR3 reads TGCGCCAGCAGCTTGGCCGCGGGGGAGGTGGAGACCCAGTACTTC. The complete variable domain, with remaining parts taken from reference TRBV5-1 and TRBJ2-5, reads KAGVTQTPRYLIKTRGQQVTLSCSPISGHRSVSWYQQTPGQGLQFLFEYFSETQRNKGNFPGRFSGRQFSNSRSEMNVSTLELGDSALYLCASSLAAGEVETQYFGPGTRLLVL.

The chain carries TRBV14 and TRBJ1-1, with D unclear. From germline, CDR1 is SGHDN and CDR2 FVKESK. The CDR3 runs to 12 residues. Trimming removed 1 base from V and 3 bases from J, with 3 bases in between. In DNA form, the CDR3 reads TGTGCCAGCAGCCAAGTCGACACTGAAGCTTTCTTT. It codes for CASSQVDTEAFF.

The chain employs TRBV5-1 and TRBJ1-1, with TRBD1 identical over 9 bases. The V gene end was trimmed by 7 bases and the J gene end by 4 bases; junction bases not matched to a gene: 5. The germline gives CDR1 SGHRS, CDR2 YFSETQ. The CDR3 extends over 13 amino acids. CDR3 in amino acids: CASGQGKGTEAFF. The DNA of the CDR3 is TGCGCCAGCGGACAGGGGAAGGGCACTGAAGCTTTCTTT.

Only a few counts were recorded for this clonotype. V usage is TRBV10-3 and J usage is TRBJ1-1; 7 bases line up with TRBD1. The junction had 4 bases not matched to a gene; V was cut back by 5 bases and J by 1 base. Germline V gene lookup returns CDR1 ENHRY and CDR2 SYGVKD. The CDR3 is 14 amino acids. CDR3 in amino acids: CAISTGDPNTEAFF. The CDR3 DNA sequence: TGTGCCATCAGTACAGGGGATCCGAACACTGAAGCTTTCTTT.

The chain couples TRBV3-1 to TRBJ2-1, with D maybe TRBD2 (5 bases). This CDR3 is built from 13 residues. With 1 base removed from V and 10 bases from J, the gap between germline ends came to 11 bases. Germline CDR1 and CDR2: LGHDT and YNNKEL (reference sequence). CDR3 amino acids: CASSQGGGPEQFF. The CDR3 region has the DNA TGTGCCAGCAGCCAAGGAGGCGGGCCAGAGCAGTTCTTC.